The 15 T cell receptor beta chains below come from one sample, sequenced in a study of blood T cell repertoires in COVID-19. Assay: immunoSEQ multiplex PCR; the TCRdb copy retains only in-frame clones and omits some. The sample lists 450,000 to 500,000 clones; approximately 83% were seen once. Sequencing input: peripheral blood. These receptors all stem from a human donor in a cohort sampled during active COVID-19.

The chain combines TRBV13 with TRBJ1-3; 8 bases fit TRBD1. Germline lookup yields CDR1 PRHDT and CDR2 FYEKMQ (reference sequence). Unmatched junction bases numbered 5, after V lost 4 bases and J lost 3 bases. The length of the CDR3 is 15 residues. CDR3 in amino acids: CASSSQGASGNTIYF. CDR3 nucleotides: TGTGCCAGCAGCTCCCAGGGGGCCAGTGGAAACACCATATATTTT.

V gene TRBV28 combines with J gene TRBJ1-3; a weak D match, TRBD1 (5 bases). Trimming removed 8 bases at V and 4 bases at J, with 15 bases between. The CDR3 length is 14 residues. The germline gives CDR1 MDHEN, CDR2 SYDVKM. The CDR3 spells CASGPPGEGNTIYF. In nucleotides, the CDR3 is TGTGCCAGCGGCCCCCCGGGGGAAGGAAACACCATATATTTT.

The gene calls are TRBV5-6 and TRBJ1-6; 10 bases are a match to TRBD1. The CDR3 sequence is 17 residues long. With 4 bases clipped from V and 4 bases from J, the junction kept 8 bases outside the gene matches. Germline CDR1 is SGHDT and CDR2 is YYEEEE. The DNA of the CDR3 is TGTGCCAGCAGCGCCGGGACAGGGGTAAATTATAATTCACCCCTCCACTTT. This gives the protein CASSAGTGVNYNSPLHF.

The rearrangement links TRBV2 to TRBJ1-2; a weak D match, TRBD1 (5 bases). The CDR3 totals 13 residues. Per the germline V gene, CDR1 is SNHLY and CDR2 is FYNNEI. V shed 4 bases and J shed 4 bases, with 10 bases lying between them. The CDR3 spells CASSAARAYGYTF. CDR3 coding DNA: TGTGCCAGCAGTGCGGCCAGGGCCTATGGCTACACCTTC.

The J gene is TRBJ2-2, the V gene TRBV24-1; tentatively, D is TRBD1 (5 bases). Germline V lookup: CDR1 KGHDR, CDR2 SFDVKD. The CDR3 runs 19 residues. The V and J ends lost 4 bases and 0 bases respectively, with 20 bases between them. This CDR3 is CATSDSPDSKYANTGELFF. The CDR3 DNA is TGTGCCACCAGTGACTCCCCCGACAGTAAATACGCGAACACCGGGGAGCTGTTTTTT.

The chain couples TRBV7-3 to TRBJ2-1; 9 positions match TRBD1. This CDR3 is built from 15 residues. The germline V gene encodes CDR1 SGHTA and CDR2 FQGTGA. The V segment lost 5 bases and the J segment 7 bases; nucleotides outside the gene matches: 9. CDR3 protein: CASSPPGTGKNEQFF. DNA for the CDR3: TGTGCCAGCAGCCCCCCCGGGACAGGGAAAAATGAGCAGTTCTTC.

This chain uses TRBV28 with TRBJ2-7; D perhaps matches TRBD2 (5 bases). This CDR3 spans 14 amino acids. V lost 3 bases, J lost 0 bases, and 9 bases lay in between. In germline, CDR1 is MDHEN, CDR2 SYDVKM. As DNA, the CDR3 is TGTGCCAGCAGTTTGGGGAGCATCTCCTACGAGCAGTACTTC. It is translated as CASSLGSISYEQYF.

This clone was seen only once. The V gene is TRBV28, the J gene TRBJ2-6, with D unresolved. Germline V gene sequence: CDR1 MDHEN, CDR2 SYDVKM. The germline V and J ends were trimmed by 1 base and 2 bases, with 12 bases remaining between them. The CDR3 is made up of 17 amino acids. The CDR3 loop reads CASSLLERSAGANVLTF. The CDR3 DNA is TGTGCCAGCAGTTTATTGGAGAGGAGCGCTGGGGCCAACGTCCTGACTTTC.

This clone was counted between two and nine times. This chain links TRBV29-1 with TRBJ2-2; 12 nucleotides align to TRBD2. The V gene end was trimmed by 5 bases and the J gene end by 6 bases; junction bases not matched to a gene: 4. Germline V CDR1 and CDR2: SQVTM, ANQGSEA. CDR3 length: 14 residues. The CDR3 nucleotides are TGCAGCGTTCCTAGCGGGAGGGCCGCCGGGGAGCTGTTTTTT. This codes for CSVPSGRAAGELFF.

This clone has more than one count but fewer than ten. The V and J genes are TRBV18 and TRBJ1-1; D not resolved. V lost 4 bases to trimming and J lost 1 base, with 16 bases between them. The CDR3 has 16 amino acids. Per the germline V gene, CDR1 is KGHSH and CDR2 is LQKENI. The CDR3 reads CASSRLMRHQNTEAFF. CDR3 sequence (DNA): TGTGCCAGCTCACGCCTGATGAGACACCAGAACACTGAAGCTTTCTTT.

The chain combines TRBV7-9 with TRBJ1-2, with TRBD1 identical over 7 bases. This CDR3 has 13 residues. Germline V lookup: CDR1 SEHNR, CDR2 FQNEAQ (reference sequence). J gave up 2 bases and V 10 bases, and 7 bases lay outside the gene matches. DNA for the CDR3: TGTGCCACCCAGACAGGGACCAACTATGGCTACACCTTC. Its protein is CATQTGTNYGYTF.

The V call is TRBV5-5, the J call TRBJ1-2; 7 bases are a match to TRBD1. The CDR3 is 13 amino acids. Germline V lookup: CDR1 SGHKS, CDR2 YYEKEE (reference sequence). The junction had 3 bases not matched to a gene; V was cut back by 2 bases and J by 5 bases. In DNA form, the CDR3 reads TGTGCCAGCAGCTTCGGGACAGTTTATGGCTACACCTTC. Protein sequence: CASSFGTVYGYTF.

The genes are TRBV7-2 and TRBJ1-5; 9 bases are a match to TRBD1. The length of the CDR3 is 15 residues. Trimming took 8 bases from V and 6 from J; bases not matched to a gene: 11. Per germline, CDR1 SGHTA and CDR2 FQGNSA. CDR3 loop: CASGSPGQGLQPQHF. The CDR3, as DNA: TGTGCCAGCGGTTCCCCGGGACAGGGACTTCAGCCCCAGCATTTT.

Written as DNA, the CDR3 is TGCGCCAGCAGCTTAGGACTAGCGGGAGTTGCTGAGCAGTTCTTC. This translates into CASSLGLAGVAEQFF. The rearrangement uses TRBV5-1 and TRBJ2-1; 13 positions agree with TRBD2. Germline V gene lookup returns CDR1 SGHRS and CDR2 YFSETQ. With V trimmed by 2 bases and J by 9 bases, 5 bases remained unmatched. This CDR3 spans 15 amino acids. The whole variable domain, remainder taken from reference TRBV5-1 and TRBJ2-1, is KAGVTQTPRYLIKTRGQQVTLSCSPISGHRSVSWYQQTPGQGLQFLFEYFSETQRNKGNFPGRFSGRQFSNSRSEMNVSTLELGDSALYLCASSLGLAGVAEQFFGPGTRLTVL.

This clone was counted a single time. CDR3 sequence reads: CASSSGGLGNTIYF. CDR3 in DNA: TGCGCCAGCAGCAGCGGAGGTCTTGGAAACACCATATATTTT. The chain couples TRBV5-1 to TRBJ1-3; D gene unclear. CDR1 is SGHRS and CDR2 is YFSETQ in the germline V gene. V lost 4 bases and J lost 3, with 11 bases in between. The CDR3 is made up of 14 amino acids. Using reference TRBV5-1 and TRBJ1-3 for the parts outside the CDR3, the full variable domain is KAGVTQTPRYLIKTRGQQVTLSCSPISGHRSVSWYQQTPGQGLQFLFEYFSETQRNKGNFPGRFSGRQFSNSRSEMNVSTLELGDSALYLCASSSGGLGNTIYFGEGSWLTVV.